This paragraph reports one T cell receptor (beta chain). This sample is drawn from a study of T cells in Graves' hyperthyroidism and ophthalmopathy. The TCR beta CDR3 regions underwent amplification using RNA transcripts as the source. TCR CDR3 regions were first amplified by RT-PCR with HTBI primers. MiXCR was run by TCRdb on the multiplex PCR reads, yielding one entry per CDR3 protein. This table holds around 720,000 distinct CDR3 sequences, 30% to 40% found once. CDR3 length: 13 amino acids. V lost 0 bases to trimming and J lost 9 bases, with 11 bases between them. Germline loops: CDR1 SEHNR, CDR2 FQNEAQ (reference sequence).

The sample taken for sequencing was blood. The chain employs TRBV7-9 and TRBJ1-1, with unresolved D. This TCR was recovered from a middle-aged woman with Graves' hyperthyroidism. The CDR3 DNA sequence: TGTGCCAGCAGCTTAGCGGGCAGGACTAAAGCTTTCTTT. This gives the protein CASSLAGRTKAFF.